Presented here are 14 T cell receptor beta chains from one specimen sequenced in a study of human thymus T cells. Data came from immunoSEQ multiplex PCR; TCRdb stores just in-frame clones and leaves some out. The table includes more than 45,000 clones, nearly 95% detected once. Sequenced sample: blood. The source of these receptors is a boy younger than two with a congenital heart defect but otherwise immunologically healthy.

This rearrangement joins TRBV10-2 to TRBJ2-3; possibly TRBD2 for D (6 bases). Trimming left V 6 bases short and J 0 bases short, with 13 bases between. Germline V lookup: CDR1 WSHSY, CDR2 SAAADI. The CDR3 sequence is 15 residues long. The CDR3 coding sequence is TGCGCCAGCAGGGCCCGGGAGTGGAGCACAGATACGCAGTATTTT. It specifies CASRAREWSTDTQYF.

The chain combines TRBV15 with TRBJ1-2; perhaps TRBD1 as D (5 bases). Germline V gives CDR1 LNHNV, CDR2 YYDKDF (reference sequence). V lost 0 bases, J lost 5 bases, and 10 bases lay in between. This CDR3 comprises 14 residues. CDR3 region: CATSRDQGVYGYTF. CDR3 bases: TGTGCCACCAGCAGAGATCAAGGGGTTTATGGCTACACCTTC. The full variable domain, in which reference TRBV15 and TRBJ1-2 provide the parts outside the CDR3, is DAMVIQNPRYQVTQFGKPVTLSCSQTLNHNVMYWYQQKSSQAPKLLFHYYDKDFNNEADTPDNFQSRRPNTSFCFLDIRSPGLGDTAMYLCATSRDQGVYGYTFGSGTRLTVV.

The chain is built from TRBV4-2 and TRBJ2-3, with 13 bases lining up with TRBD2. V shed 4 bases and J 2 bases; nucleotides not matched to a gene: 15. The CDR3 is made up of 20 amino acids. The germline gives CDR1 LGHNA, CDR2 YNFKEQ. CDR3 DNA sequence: TGTGCCAGCAGCCTCCGGACTAGCGGGAGTTTTATGGCCCCCACAGATACGCAGTATTTT. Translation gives CASSLRTSGSFMAPTDTQYF.

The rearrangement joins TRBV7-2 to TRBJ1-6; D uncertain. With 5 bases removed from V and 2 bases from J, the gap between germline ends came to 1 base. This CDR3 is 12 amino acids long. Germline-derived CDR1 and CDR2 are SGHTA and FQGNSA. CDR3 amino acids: CASSPYNSPLHF. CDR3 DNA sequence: TGTGCCAGCAGCCCCTATAATTCACCCCTCCACTTT.

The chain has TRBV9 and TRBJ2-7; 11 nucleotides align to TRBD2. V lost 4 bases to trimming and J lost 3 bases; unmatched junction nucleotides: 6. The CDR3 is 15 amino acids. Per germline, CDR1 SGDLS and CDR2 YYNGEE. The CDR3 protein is CASSITGTSGYEQYF. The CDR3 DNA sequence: TGTGCCAGCAGCATCACCGGGACTAGCGGCTACGAGCAGTACTTC.

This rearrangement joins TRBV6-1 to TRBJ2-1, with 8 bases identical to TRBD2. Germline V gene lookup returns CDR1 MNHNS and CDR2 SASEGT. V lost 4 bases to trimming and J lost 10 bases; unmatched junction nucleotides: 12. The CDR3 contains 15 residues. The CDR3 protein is CASSGMSGSIEEQFF. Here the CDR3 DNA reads TGTGCCAGCAGTGGAATGAGCGGGAGTATTGAAGAGCAGTTCTTC.

The CDR3 loop reads CASRTRWERANVLTF. The CDR3 nucleotides read TGTGCCAGCAGAACCCGTTGGGAACGGGCCAACGTCCTGACTTTC. J is TRBJ2-6 and V is TRBV2, with unresolved D. Germline V lookup: CDR1 SNHLY, CDR2 FYNNEI. Trimming stripped 6 bases from V and 5 bases from J, with 14 bases between. This CDR3 is 15 amino acids long.

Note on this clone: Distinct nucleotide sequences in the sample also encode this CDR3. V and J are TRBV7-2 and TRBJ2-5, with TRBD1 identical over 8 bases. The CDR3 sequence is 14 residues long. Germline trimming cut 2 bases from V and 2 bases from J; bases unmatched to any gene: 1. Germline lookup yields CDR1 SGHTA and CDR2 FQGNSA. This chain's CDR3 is CASSLRTGQETQYF. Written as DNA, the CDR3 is TGTGCCAGCAGCTTAAGGACAGGGCAAGAGACCCAGTACTTC.

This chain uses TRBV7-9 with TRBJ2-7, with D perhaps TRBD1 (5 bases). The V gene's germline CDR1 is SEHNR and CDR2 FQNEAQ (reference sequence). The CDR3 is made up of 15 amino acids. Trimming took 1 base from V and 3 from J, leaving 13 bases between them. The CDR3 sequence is CASSLGDSIIYEQYF. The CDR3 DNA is TGTGCCAGCAGCTTAGGCGACAGTATCATCTACGAGCAGTACTTC.

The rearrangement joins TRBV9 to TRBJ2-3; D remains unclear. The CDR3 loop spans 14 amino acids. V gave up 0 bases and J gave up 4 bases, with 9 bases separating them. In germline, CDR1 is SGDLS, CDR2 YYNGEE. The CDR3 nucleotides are TGTGCCAGCAGCGTAGGAGGCACCGCAGATACGCAGTATTTT. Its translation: CASSVGGTADTQYF.

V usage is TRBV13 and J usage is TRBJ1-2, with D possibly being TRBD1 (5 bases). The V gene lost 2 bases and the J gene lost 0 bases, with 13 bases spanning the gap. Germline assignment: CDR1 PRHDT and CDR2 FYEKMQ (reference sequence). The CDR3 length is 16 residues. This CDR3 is CASSLSGGESNYGYTF. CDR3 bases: TGTGCCAGCAGCTTATCGGGAGGGGAGTCTAACTATGGCTACACCTTC.

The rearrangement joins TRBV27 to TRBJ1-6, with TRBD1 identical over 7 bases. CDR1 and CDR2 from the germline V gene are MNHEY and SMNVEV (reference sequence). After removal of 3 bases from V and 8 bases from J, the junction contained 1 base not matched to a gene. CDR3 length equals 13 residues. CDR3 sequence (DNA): TGTGCCAGCAGTTTGGGACAGTATTCACCCCTCCACTTT. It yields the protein CASSLGQYSPLHF.

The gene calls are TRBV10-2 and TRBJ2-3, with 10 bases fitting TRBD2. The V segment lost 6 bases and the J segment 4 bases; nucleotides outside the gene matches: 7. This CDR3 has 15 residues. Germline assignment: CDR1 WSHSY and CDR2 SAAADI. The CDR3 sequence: CASRDQREGPDTQYF. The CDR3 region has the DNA TGCGCCAGCAGGGACCAGCGGGAGGGCCCAGATACGCAGTATTTT.

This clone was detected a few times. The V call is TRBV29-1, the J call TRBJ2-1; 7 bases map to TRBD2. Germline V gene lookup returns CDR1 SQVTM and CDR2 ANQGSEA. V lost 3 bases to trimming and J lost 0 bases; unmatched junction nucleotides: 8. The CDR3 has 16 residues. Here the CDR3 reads CSVDPQLAASYNEQFF. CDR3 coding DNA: TGCAGCGTTGACCCCCAGCTAGCGGCCTCCTACAATGAGCAGTTCTTC.